These 8 T cell receptor beta chains were sequenced from one sample in a study of CD4 T cells in relation to SARS-CoV-2 and coronaviruses. The antigens for these receptors are not known. Method: immunoSEQ multiplex PCR; TCRdb's copy keeps in-frame clones and lacks some. The sample has about 36,000 clones; 77% are singletons. Sequenced input: memory CD4+ T cells from PBMCs, cultured in vitro. The receptors were gathered from an adult with COVID-19.

CDR3 bases: TGCGCCAGCAGCCCGAGCGGGAGTCCAGGGGAGACCCAGTACTTC. It yields the protein CASSPSGSPGETQYF. The rearrangement uses TRBV4-1 and TRBJ2-5, with 8 bases fitting TRBD2. V lost 4 bases, J lost 5 bases, and 9 bases stayed unmatched. This CDR3 has 15 residues. Germline V CDR1 and CDR2: MGHRA, YSYEKL.

The sample holds one count of this clone. The V and J genes are TRBV5-5 and TRBJ1-2; D gene uncertain. This CDR3 contains 16 residues. Germline assignment: CDR1 SGHKS and CDR2 YYEKEE (reference sequence). Trimming cost V 0 bases and J 1 base, with 13 bases left between them. The CDR3 is CASSLGMTGDNYGYTF. The CDR3 coding sequence is TGTGCCAGCAGCTTGGGTATGACGGGCGATAACTATGGCTACACCTTC.

J is TRBJ1-5 and V is TRBV19; the match to TRBD1 covers 10 bases. The V and J ends lost 5 bases and 7 bases, in that order; junction bases with no gene match: 14. The length of the CDR3 is 17 residues. Germline V gives CDR1 LNHDA, CDR2 SQIVND (reference sequence). The CDR3 DNA is TGTGCCAGTAGTCCAAGGGGAGTGGGACAGGGGCTACAGCCCCAGCATTTT. Translated, it gives CASSPRGVGQGLQPQHF.

The chain is built from TRBV10-3 and TRBJ1-2; 8 bases are a match to TRBD1. The CDR3 spans 14 residues. V dropped 5 bases and J dropped 5; count of bases not matched to a gene: 7. Per the germline V gene, CDR1 is ENHRY and CDR2 is SYGVKD. Here the CDR3 reads CAISQATGAYGYTF. The CDR3 bases are TGTGCCATCAGTCAGGCGACAGGGGCGTATGGCTACACCTTC.

The rearrangement joins TRBV13 to TRBJ2-1, with D possibly matching TRBD2 (6 bases). Germline CDR1 PRHDT, CDR2 FYEKMQ (reference sequence). Deletions cut 5 bases from V and 6 bases from J, with 14 bases between. The CDR3 length is 14 residues. The CDR3 is CASSLAGTFNEQFF. The CDR3, as DNA: TGTGCCAGCAGCCTCGCGGGGACTTTCAATGAGCAGTTCTTC.

This chain connects TRBV4-2 to TRBJ2-6; the D call may be TRBD1 or TRBD2 (5 bases each). The germline CDR1 and CDR2 sequences are LGHNA and YNFKEQ. V dropped 0 bases and J dropped 0 bases, with 6 bases sitting between them. The CDR3 is 16 residues long. The CDR3 loop reads CASSQDGTSGANVLTF. CDR3 DNA sequence: TGTGCCAGCAGCCAAGATGGGACCTCTGGGGCCAACGTCCTGACTTTC.

This clone has just a few counts. The J gene is TRBJ1-2, the V gene TRBV7-9; 9 bases are shared with TRBD1. V lost 5 bases, J lost 1 base, and 8 bases stayed unmatched. The CDR3 runs to 16 residues. Per the germline V gene, CDR1 is SEHNR and CDR2 is FQNEAQ (reference sequence). The CDR3 DNA reads TGTGCCAGCAGCCTGCCCGGGACAGGGCATAACTATGGCTACACCTTC. Translated: CASSLPGTGHNYGYTF.

The rearrangement joins TRBV30 to TRBJ2-2; possible D gene TRBD1, 6 bases. The CDR3 runs 15 residues. V lost 2 bases, J lost 3 bases, and 13 bases lay in between. Germline V gene data show CDR1 as GTSNPN and CDR2 as SVGIG (reference sequence). CDR3: CAWSSGAPDTGELFF. In DNA form, the CDR3 reads TGTGCCTGGAGTTCAGGGGCCCCGGACACCGGGGAGCTGTTTTTT. Drawing the rest from reference TRBV30 and TRBJ2-2, the complete variable domain is SQTIHQWPATLVQPVGSPLSLECTVEGTSNPNLYWYRQAAGRGLQLLFYSVGIGQISSEVPQNLSASRPQDRQFILSSKKLLLSDSGFYLCAWSSGAPDTGELFFGEGSRLTVL.